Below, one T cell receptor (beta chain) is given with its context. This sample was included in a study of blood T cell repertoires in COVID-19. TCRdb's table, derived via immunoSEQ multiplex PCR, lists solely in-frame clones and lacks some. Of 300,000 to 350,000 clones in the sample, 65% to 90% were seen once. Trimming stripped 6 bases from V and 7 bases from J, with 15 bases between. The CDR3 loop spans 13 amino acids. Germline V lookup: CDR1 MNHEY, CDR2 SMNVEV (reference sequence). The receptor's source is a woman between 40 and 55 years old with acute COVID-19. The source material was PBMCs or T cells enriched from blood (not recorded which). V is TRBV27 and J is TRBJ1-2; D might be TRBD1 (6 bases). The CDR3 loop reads CASRPSGGLGYTF. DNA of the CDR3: TGTGCCAGCAGGCCCAGCGGGGGGCTTGGCTACACCTTC.